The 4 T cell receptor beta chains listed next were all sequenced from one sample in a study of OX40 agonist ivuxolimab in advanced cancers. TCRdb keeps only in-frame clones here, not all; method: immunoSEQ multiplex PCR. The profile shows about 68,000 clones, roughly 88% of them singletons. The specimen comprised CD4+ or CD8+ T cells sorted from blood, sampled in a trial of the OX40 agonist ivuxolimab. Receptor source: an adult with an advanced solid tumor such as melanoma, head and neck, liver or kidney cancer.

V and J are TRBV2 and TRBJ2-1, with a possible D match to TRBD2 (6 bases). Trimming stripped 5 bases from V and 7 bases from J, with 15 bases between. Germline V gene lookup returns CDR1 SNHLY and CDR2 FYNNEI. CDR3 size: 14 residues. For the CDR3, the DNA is TGTGCCAGCAGTACAGGCGGCGGGGAGAATGAGCAGTTCTTC. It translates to CASSTGGGENEQFF.

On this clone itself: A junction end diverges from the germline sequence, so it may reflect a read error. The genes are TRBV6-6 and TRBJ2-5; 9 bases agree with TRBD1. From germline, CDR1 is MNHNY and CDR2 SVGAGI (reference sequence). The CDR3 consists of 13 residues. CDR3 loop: CASRNYRGHVGDF. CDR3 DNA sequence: TGTGCCAGCAGGAACTACAGGGGGCATGTGGGAGACTTC.

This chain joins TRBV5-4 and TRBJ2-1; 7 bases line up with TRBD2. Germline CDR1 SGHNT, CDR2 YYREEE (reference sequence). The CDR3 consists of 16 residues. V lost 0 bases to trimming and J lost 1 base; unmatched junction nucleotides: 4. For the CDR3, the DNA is TGTGCCAGCAGCTTGGGGGGCGGGAGATCCTACAATGAGCAGTTCTTC. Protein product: CASSLGGGRSYNEQFF.

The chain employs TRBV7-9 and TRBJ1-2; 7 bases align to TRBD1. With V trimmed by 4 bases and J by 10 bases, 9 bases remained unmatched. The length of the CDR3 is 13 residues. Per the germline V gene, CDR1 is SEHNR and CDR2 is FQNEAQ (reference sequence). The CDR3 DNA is TGTGCCAGCAGCTCCGGGACAGCACCCAACTACACCTTC. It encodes CASSSGTAPNYTF.